This T cell receptor (beta chain) was recovered during a study of cytomegalovirus exposure and HLA in healthy donors. General study findings and limits: Across donors, most TCRs were seen rarely, yet some public ones were widespread. In vitro work confirmed that three CMV-associated chains recognize CMV antigens.

The CDR3 is 14 residues long. V was pared by 3 bases and J by 3 bases, with 9 bases between. Germline V gene lookup returns CDR1 SGHTA and CDR2 FQGNSA. The protocol was immunoSEQ multiplex PCR, while the TCRdb copy is restricted to in-frame clones and leaves out a portion. Here the sample spans 150,000 to 200,000 clones, around 84% being singletons. With regard to this clone: Its antigen is currently unknown.

This clonotype was sampled from a man aged 18-30 years in good health and CMV-seropositive. This chain joins TRBV7-2 and TRBJ1-5; a weak D match, TRBD1 (5 bases). Sequencing used PBMCs. The CDR3 sequence is CASSFSQDNQPQHF. In DNA form, the CDR3 reads TGTGCCAGCAGCTTCTCACAGGACAATCAGCCCCAGCATTTT. Looking up the rest from reference TRBV7-2 and TRBJ1-5 gives the full variable domain: GAGVSQSPSNKVTEKGKDVELRCDPISGHTALYWYRQSLGQGLEFLIYFQGNSAPDKSGLPSDRFSAERTGGSVSTLTIQRTQQEDSAVYLCASSFSQDNQPQHFGDGTRLSIL.